The 20 T cell receptor beta chains presented below share a single source sample, sequenced in a study of PD-1 blockade in classical Hodgkin lymphoma. Method: immunoSEQ multiplex PCR; TCRdb's copy keeps in-frame clones and lacks some. The sample contains 45,000 to 60,000 clones, 80% of which appear only once. Time point: cycle 4 day 1 (C4D1), after less than seven weeks of nivolumab. In every patient, relapse followed autologous stem cell transplantation, while exposure to brentuximab vedotin differed. The material was peripheral blood mononuclear cells (PBMCs), obtained before the fourth cycle of nivolumab. Receptors originate from a human donor with classical Hodgkin lymphoma.

This sequence joins TRBV2 and TRBJ2-7; D not resolved. Germline assignment: CDR1 SNHLY and CDR2 FYNNEI. The CDR3 is 14 amino acids. V was trimmed by 8 bases and J by 2 bases, leaving 16 bases between them. The CDR3, as DNA: TGTGCCAGCTCCTCCGGGCCCTCTGCCTACGAGCAGTACTTC. Its translation: CASSSGPSAYEQYF.

This CDR3 is CASSQVRTPDYGYTF. The CDR3 coding sequence is TGTGCCAGCAGCCAAGTCAGGACCCCCGACTATGGCTACACCTTC. The chain combines TRBV4-2 with TRBJ1-2; no clear D. Germline CDR1 reads LGHNA; CDR2 reads YNFKEQ. Trimming left V 1 base short and J 3 bases short, with 12 bases between. CDR3 length: 15 amino acids.

This clone was detected once. The V call is TRBV6-5, the J call TRBJ2-3; D is ambiguous. There are 13 residues in the CDR3. V shed 3 bases and J shed 7 bases, with 11 bases lying between them. Germline values: CDR1 MNHEY, CDR2 SVGAGI. The CDR3 nucleotides read TGTGCCAGCAGTTATTCGATAACAAATACGCAGTATTTT. Translating it yields CASSYSITNTQYF.

V gene TRBV15 combines with J gene TRBJ2-7; 9 nucleotides line up with TRBD1. The junction had 4 bases not matched to a gene; V was cut back by 2 bases and J by 2 bases. The V gene's germline CDR1 is LNHNV and CDR2 YYDKDF (reference sequence). This CDR3 is built from 15 residues. The DNA for the CDR3 is TGTGCCACCAGCAGATGGGGACAGGGTGCCTACGAGCAGTACTTC. This sequence encodes CATSRWGQGAYEQYF.

This clone appeared a few times. This sequence joins TRBV6-6 and TRBJ1-5; 7 bases agree with TRBD1. After removal of 5 bases from V and 6 bases from J, the junction contained 4 bases not matched to a gene. The length of the CDR3 is 13 residues. Germline CDR1 and CDR2: MNHNY and SVGAGI (reference sequence). CDR3 DNA sequence: TGTGCCAGCAGTACAGGGGATCTTCAGCCCCAGCATTTT. Protein: CASSTGDLQPQHF.

This clone counts as medium-sized (0.01 to 0.1%). This chain joins TRBV29-1 and TRBJ1-1; a possible D gene is TRBD1 (6 bases). The CDR3 has 13 residues. Germline values: CDR1 SQVTM, CDR2 ANQGSEA. The V end lost 3 bases, the J end lost 3 bases, and 11 bases lay between the germline ends. The CDR3 DNA sequence: TGCAGCGTTGATAGGGGGGCGGACACTGAAGCTTTCTTT. Its protein is CSVDRGADTEAFF.

In this sample, this clone turned up once. CDR3 nucleotide sequence: TGTGCCAGCAGTGTTCCCCCGGGACAGAACACTGAAGCTTTCTTT. It yields the protein CASSVPPGQNTEAFF. The rearrangement joins TRBV6-1 to TRBJ1-1; maybe TRBD1 (6 bases). The CDR3 is 15 amino acids. Germline CDR1 reads MNHNS; CDR2 reads SASEGT. V gave up 4 bases and J gave up 1 base, with 13 bases separating them.

J is TRBJ2-3 and V is TRBV10-3; maybe TRBD1 (5 bases). V was shortened by 1 base and J by 0 bases, with 8 bases between the two germline ends. Per germline, CDR1 ENHRY and CDR2 SYGVKD. CDR3 length equals 15 residues. CDR3 sequence: CAISEWAGSTDTQYF. For the CDR3, the DNA is TGTGCCATCAGTGAGTGGGCAGGGAGCACAGATACGCAGTATTTT.

The rearrangement uses TRBV9 and TRBJ2-5, with 7 bases matching TRBD1. The germline gives CDR1 SGDLS, CDR2 YYNGEE. This CDR3 has 15 residues. Trimming removed 2 bases from V and 0 bases from J; junction bases left unmatched: 4. Written as DNA, the CDR3 is TGTGCCAGCAGCGTGGGGACAGTATACCAAGAGACCCAGTACTTC. This translates into CASSVGTVYQETQYF.

The rearrangement links TRBV11-3 to TRBJ2-1, with D uncertain. V lost 6 bases and J lost 8, with 14 bases in between. This CDR3 has 13 residues. The germline V gene encodes CDR1 SGHNT and CDR2 YENEEA. The CDR3 nucleotides read TGTGCCAGCAGGCATGTCGGAGCCCATGAGCAGTTCTTC. This gives the protein CASRHVGAHEQFF.

Concerning this clone: This sample includes further DNA sequences coding for the same CDR3. The genes are TRBV14 and TRBJ1-1; 7 bases are shared with TRBD1. Per germline, CDR1 SGHDN and CDR2 FVKESK. This CDR3 is 14 amino acids long. V gave up 1 base and J gave up 8 bases; unmatched junction bases: 7. CDR3 amino acids: CASSQAQGKGEAFF. The CDR3 nucleotides are TGTGCCAGCAGCCAAGCACAGGGGAAGGGGGAAGCTTTCTTT.

A single count supports this clone. The chain combines TRBV11-1 with TRBJ1-4, with 9 nucleotides matching TRBD1. Germline trimming cut 5 bases from V and 0 bases from J; bases unmatched to any gene: 7. This CDR3 is built from 17 residues. The germline V gene encodes CDR1 SGHAT and CDR2 FQDESV (reference sequence). The CDR3 spells CASSARDRAATNEKLFF. The DNA of the CDR3 is TGTGCCAGCAGCGCCCGGGACAGGGCGGCAACTAATGAAAAACTGTTTTTT. The complete variable domain, with remaining parts taken from reference TRBV11-1 and TRBJ1-4, reads EAEVAQSPRYKITEKSQAVAFWCDPISGHATLYWYRQILGQGPELLVQFQDESVVDDSQLPKDRFSAERLKGVDSTLKIQPAELGDSAMYLCASSARDRAATNEKLFFGSGTQLSVL.

The J gene is TRBJ1-4, the V gene TRBV2; tentatively, D is TRBD1 (5 bases). V was shortened by 6 bases and J by 2 bases, with 7 bases between the two germline ends. The CDR3 runs 13 residues. The germline gives CDR1 SNHLY, CDR2 FYNNEI. Here the CDR3 DNA reads TGTGCCAGCAGGGACAACACTAATGAAAAACTGTTTTTT. Translated, it gives CASRDNTNEKLFF.

J is TRBJ2-3 and V is TRBV18; D is ambiguous. Looked up from germline, CDR1 is KGHSH and CDR2 is LQKENI. This CDR3 has 13 residues. V was trimmed by 1 base and J by 4 bases, leaving 6 bases between them. Written as DNA, the CDR3 is TGTGCCAGCTCACCACTTTCGGCAGATACGCAGTATTTT. Its translation is CASSPLSADTQYF. Together with reference TRBV18 and TRBJ2-3, the CDR3 gives the full variable domain: NAGVMQNPRHLVRRRGQEARLRCSPMKGHSHVYWYRQLPEEGLKFMVYLQKENIIDESGMPKERFSAEFPKEGPSILRIQQVVRGDSAAYFCASSPLSADTQYFGPGTRLTVL.

The rearrangement links TRBV5-4 to TRBJ2-7; D assignment may be TRBD1 or TRBD2 (5 bases each). The CDR3 extends over 14 amino acids. V lost 0 bases and J 6 bases, leaving 13 bases between the germline ends. Per germline, CDR1 SGHNT and CDR2 YYREEE (reference sequence). CDR3 nucleotides: TGTGCCAGCAGCTTGGATGGGACCCCTCGCGAGCAGTACTTC. Translating gives CASSLDGTPREQYF.

Only one count was recorded for this clone. CDR3 sequence (DNA): TGTGCCAGCAGCGCCCCGGGGAGGCTAGCGGGCCCCAACCAAGAGACCCAGTACTTC. Translation: CASSAPGRLAGPNQETQYF. This rearrangement joins TRBV21-1 to TRBJ2-5; the D segment call TRBD2 is taken from the table without a DNA check. TRBV21-1 is a recognized pseudogene. This CDR3 has 19 residues.

The V and J genes are TRBV7-2 and TRBJ1-2; TRBD1 aligns across 8 bases. The CDR3 runs 15 residues. CDR1 and CDR2 (germline): SGHTA, FQGNSA. V shed 4 bases and J 4 bases; nucleotides not matched to a gene: 8. CDR3 in DNA: TGTGCCAGCAGCTCCAACCCGGACAGGGTCTATGGCTACACCTTC. Protein: CASSSNPDRVYGYTF. Based on the CDR3 plus reference TRBV7-2 and TRBJ1-2, the full variable domain is GAGVSQSPSNKVTEKGKDVELRCDPISGHTALYWYRQSLGQGLEFLIYFQGNSAPDKSGLPSDRFSAERTGGSVSTLTIQRTQQEDSAVYLCASSSNPDRVYGYTFGSGTRLTVV.

This clone appeared a few times. V is TRBV6-6 and J is TRBJ1-4; D gene ambiguous. CDR1 is MNHNY and CDR2 is SVGAGI in the germline V gene (reference sequence). The V gene lost 5 bases and the J gene lost 6 bases, with 13 bases spanning the gap. This CDR3 contains 14 residues. The CDR3: CASSLDGGYEKLFF. DNA of the CDR3: TGTGCCAGCAGTCTGGACGGTGGGTATGAAAAACTGTTTTTT.

This clone was found once. This chain connects TRBV7-2 to TRBJ2-3; D is undetermined. CDR1 and CDR2 from the germline V gene are SGHTA and FQGNSA. V was pared by 5 bases and J by 7 bases, with 10 bases between. The CDR3 is made up of 12 amino acids. In DNA, the CDR3 is TGTGCCAGCAGCATCACCGGCAATACGCAGTATTTT. This gives the protein CASSITGNTQYF. Full variable domain (outside the CDR3, taken from reference TRBV7-2 and TRBJ2-3): GAGVSQSPSNKVTEKGKDVELRCDPISGHTALYWYRQSLGQGLEFLIYFQGNSAPDKSGLPSDRFSAERTGGSVSTLTIQRTQQEDSAVYLCASSITGNTQYFGPGTRLTVL.

The J gene is TRBJ2-2, the V gene TRBV6-8; D tentatively reads TRBD1 or TRBD2 (5 bases each). The germline V and J ends were trimmed by 7 bases and 5 bases, with 20 bases remaining between them. The CDR3 has 16 amino acids. In germline, CDR1 is MNHGY, CDR2 SAAAGT. CDR3 nucleotide sequence: TGTGCCAGCACCTTACAGGTAGGAGGTAGGACCGGGGAGCTGTTTTTT. It translates to CASTLQVGGRTGELFF.